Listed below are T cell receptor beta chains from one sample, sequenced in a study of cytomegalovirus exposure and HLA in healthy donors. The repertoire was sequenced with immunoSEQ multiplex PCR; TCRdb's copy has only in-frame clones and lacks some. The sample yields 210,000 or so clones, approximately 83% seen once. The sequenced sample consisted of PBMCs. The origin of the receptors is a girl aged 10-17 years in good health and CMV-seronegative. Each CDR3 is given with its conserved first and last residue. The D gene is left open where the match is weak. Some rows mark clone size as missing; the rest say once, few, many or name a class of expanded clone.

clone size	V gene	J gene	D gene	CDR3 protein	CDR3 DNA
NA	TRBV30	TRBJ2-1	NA	CAWSVLVGGVDEQFF	TGTGCCTGGAGTGTACTGGTGGGGGGAGTAGATGAGCAGTTCTTC
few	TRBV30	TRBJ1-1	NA	CAWSLPGWNTEAFF	TGTGCCTGGAGTCTGCCGGGTTGGAACACTGAAGCTTTCTTT
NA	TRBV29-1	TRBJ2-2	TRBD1	CSGHLGTGNTGELFF	TGCAGCGGGCACTTAGGGACAGGGAACACCGGGGAGCTGTTTTTT
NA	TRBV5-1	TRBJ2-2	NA	CASSVSSSGELFF	TGCGCCAGCAGCGTTTCTAGCTCCGGGGAGCTGTTTTTT
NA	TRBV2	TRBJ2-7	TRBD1	CASIPGGSYEQYF	TGTGCCAGCATCCCAGGGGGCTCCTACGAGCAGTACTTC
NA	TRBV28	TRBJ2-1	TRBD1	CASSLWPFGTGGTGEQFF	TGTGCCAGCAGTTTATGGCCCTTCGGGACAGGGGGGACGGGTGAGCAGTTCTTC
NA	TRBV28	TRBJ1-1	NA	CASRLVRVDTEAFF	TGTGCCAGCAGGCTCGTCAGGGTTGACACTGAAGCTTTCTTT
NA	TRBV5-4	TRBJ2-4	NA	CASSIQAEGKNIQYF	TGTGCCAGCAGCATTCAAGCGGAGGGGAAAAACATTCAGTACTTC
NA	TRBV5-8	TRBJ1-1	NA	CASSPRLLGAFF	TGTGCCAGCAGCCCCAGACTGCTGGGTGCTTTCTTT
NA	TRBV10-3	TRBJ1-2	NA	CALGRAGDYGYTF	TGTGCCCTTGGACGGGCGGGGGATTATGGCTACACCTTC
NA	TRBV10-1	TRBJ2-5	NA	CASSGSPLQETQYF	TGCGCCAGCTCCGGGTCTCCCCTCCAAGAGACCCAGTACTTC
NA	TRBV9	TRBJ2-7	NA	CASSVEGVSYEQYF	TGTGCCAGCAGCGTAGAGGGGGTAAGCTACGAGCAGTACTTC
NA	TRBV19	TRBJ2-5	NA	CASNNRGAGGETQYF	TGTGCCAGTAACAACCGAGGGGCTGGAGGGGAGACCCAGTACTTC
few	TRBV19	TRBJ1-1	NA	CASSIVLAGPLNTEAFF	TGTGCCAGTAGTATAGTTTTGGCGGGCCCTTTGAACACTGAAGCTTTCTTT
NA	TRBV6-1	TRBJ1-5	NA	CASSVNTGSRNQPQHF	TGTGCCAGCAGTGTAAATACCGGGAGCCGAAATCAGCCCCAGCATTTT